Each of the 24 T cell receptor beta chains below was sequenced from the same sample in a study of T cell responses to AZD1222 COVID-19 vaccine. Produced via immunoSEQ multiplex PCR; TCRdb's table is partial and in-frame only. The sample has roughly 170,000 clones; 90% to 95% are singletons. Sequenced here: peripheral blood, sampled 28 days after the second AZD1222 dose. These receptors came from an adult who received the AZD1222 COVID-19 vaccine.

The rearrangement links TRBV11-2 to TRBJ1-1, with 9 bases fitting TRBD1. There are 15 residues in the CDR3. The ends lost 6 bases at V and 4 bases at J; junction bases unmatched: 9. Germline V gene sequence: CDR1 SGHAT, CDR2 FQNNGV. Written as DNA, the CDR3 is TGTGCCAGCAGACAAACCGGGACAGGGAGCACTGAAGCTTTCTTT. Its translation: CASRQTGTGSTEAFF.

The V and J genes are TRBV13 and TRBJ1-4; perhaps TRBD1 as D (5 bases). The CDR3 sequence is 18 residues long. Germline V gene lookup returns CDR1 PRHDT and CDR2 FYEKMQ (reference sequence). Trimming left V 3 bases short and J 0 bases short, with 17 bases between. The CDR3 loop reads CASSFGTAKLATNEKLFF. CDR3 bases: TGTGCCAGCAGCTTCGGGACTGCTAAGCTTGCAACTAATGAAAAACTGTTTTTT. The variable domain in full, with the rest retrieved from reference TRBV13 and TRBJ1-4, is AAGVIQSPRHLIKEKRETATLKCYPIPRHDTVYWYQQGPGQDPQFLISFYEKMQSDKGSIPDRFSAQQFSDYHSELNMSSLELGDSALYFCASSFGTAKLATNEKLFFGSGTQLSVL.

The rearrangement links TRBV5-1 to TRBJ2-6; either TRBD1 or TRBD2 may fit D (7 bases each). Germline values: CDR1 SGHRS, CDR2 YFSETQ. CDR3 length equals 18 residues. V gave up 0 bases and J gave up 2 bases, with 15 bases separating them. CDR3 in amino acids: CASSLEGAGAPGANVLTF. The CDR3 bases are TGCGCCAGCAGCTTGGAGGGGGCGGGGGCCCCTGGGGCCAACGTCCTGACTTTC.

The chain is built from TRBV10-3 and TRBJ2-7; 9 nucleotides line up with TRBD2. The length of the CDR3 is 14 residues. Germline V lookup: CDR1 ENHRY, CDR2 SYGVKD. Losses at the gene ends were 6 bases for V and 7 bases for J; bases not matched to a gene: 10. In nucleotides, the CDR3 is TGTGCCATCAGGGGACTAGCCGACTCGGGAGAGCAGTACTTC. This translates into CAIRGLADSGEQYF.

V usage is TRBV6-4 and J usage is TRBJ2-3; 7 nucleotides agree with TRBD2. After removal of 6 bases from V and 0 bases from J, the junction contained 3 bases not matched to a gene. This CDR3 spans 14 amino acids. Germline V CDR1 and CDR2: MRHNA, SNTAGT. The CDR3 region is CASSPSGSTDTQYF. CDR3 nucleotide sequence: TGTGCCAGCAGCCCTAGCGGAAGCACAGATACGCAGTATTTT.

The genes are TRBV30 and TRBJ1-2; unclear D gene. Trimming took 7 bases from V and 4 from J, leaving 16 bases between them. The CDR3 runs 13 residues. Germline V gene data show CDR1 as GTSNPN and CDR2 as SVGIG (reference sequence). The CDR3 nucleotides read TGTGCCTTGCCCAGACGGGAGGGCTATGGCTACACCTTC. This gives the protein CALPRREGYGYTF.

The rearrangement joins TRBV7-2 to TRBJ2-7, with D maybe TRBD2 (6 bases). Germline CDR1 reads SGHTA; CDR2 reads FQGNSA. This CDR3 comprises 19 residues. V lost 1 base, J lost 3 bases, and 25 bases lay in between. This CDR3 reads CASSLVGGNILSARYEQYF. In nucleotides, the CDR3 is TGTGCCAGCAGCTTAGTAGGAGGGAATATTCTGTCTGCTCGCTACGAGCAGTACTTC.

The chain couples TRBV29-1 to TRBJ2-7; tentatively, D is TRBD2 (5 bases). Trimming removed 6 bases at V and 3 bases at J, with 18 bases between. Germline V gives CDR1 SQVTM, CDR2 ANQGSEA. The CDR3 totals 14 residues. The CDR3, as DNA: TGCAGCGTCCGCGTGGGCGGGTTGGTCTACGAGCAGTACTTC. Translated, it gives CSVRVGGLVYEQYF.

In its sample, this clone was seen once. The chain couples TRBV27 to TRBJ1-5; 8 bases map to TRBD1. This CDR3 comprises 14 residues. Germline V gene sequence: CDR1 MNHEY, CDR2 SMNVEV (reference sequence). V lost 8 bases to trimming and J lost 2 bases; unmatched junction nucleotides: 5. In DNA form, the CDR3 reads TGTGCCAGCGGAATGACAGGGGGCAATCAGCCCCAGCATTTT. The encoded protein is CASGMTGGNQPQHF.

This clone is a singleton in its sample. The CDR3 nucleotides read TGTGCCAGCAGCTTAAGGACCGGGGGGCCCCAGCATTTT. This encodes CASSLRTGGPQHF. The gene calls are TRBV5-6 and TRBJ1-5; D possibly corresponds to TRBD1 (5 bases). V was pared by 2 bases and J by 9 bases, with 12 bases between. The CDR3 has 13 amino acids. Germline V gives CDR1 SGHDT, CDR2 YYEEEE.

This clone was counted a single time. This chain joins TRBV7-9 and TRBJ2-6; D not certain. V lost 6 bases to trimming and J lost 0 bases, with 9 bases between them. The CDR3 length is 15 residues. Germline V gene sequence: CDR1 SEHNR, CDR2 FQNEAQ (reference sequence). The CDR3 loop reads CASSHQTSGANVLTF. The CDR3 DNA reads TGTGCCAGCAGTCACCAGACCTCTGGGGCCAACGTCCTGACTTTC.

V and J are TRBV27 and TRBJ2-2; TRBD2 agrees at 13 bases. CDR1 and CDR2 from the germline V gene are MNHEY and SMNVEV (reference sequence). This CDR3 spans 15 amino acids. J was trimmed by 10 bases and V by 4 bases; bases with no gene match: 6. Here the CDR3 DNA reads TGTGCCAGCAGTTCGGGGACTAGCGGGGTGGAGGAGCTGTTTTTT. Translating it yields CASSSGTSGVEELFF.

This clone was detected once. This chain joins TRBV4-3 and TRBJ1-4; no reliable D call. The CDR3 consists of 17 residues. The ends were cut back, 0 bases at V and 4 bases at J, with 15 bases in the middle. Germline loops: CDR1 LGHNA, CDR2 YSLEER. The CDR3 DNA reads as TGCGCCAGCAGCCAAGATCGAAGAGTCGAGATTAATGAAAAACTGTTTTTT. This sequence encodes CASSQDRRVEINEKLFF.

The chain joins TRBV5-4 to TRBJ2-5; TRBD1 is a possible D gene (5 bases). There are 15 residues in the CDR3. CDR1 is SGHNT and CDR2 is YYREEE in the germline V gene (reference sequence). Trimming pared 0 bases from V and 4 bases from J, leaving 13 bases between. The CDR3 DNA sequence: TGTGCCAGCAGCTTGGGATCAGGGAATGGAGAGACCCAGTACTTC. Translating it yields CASSLGSGNGETQYF. The full variable domain, its missing parts supplied by reference TRBV5-4 and TRBJ2-5, is ETGVTQSPTHLIKTRGQQVTLRCSSQSGHNTVSWYQQALGQGPQFIFQYYREEENGRGNFPPRFSGLQFPNYSSELNVNALELDDSALYLCASSLGSGNGETQYFGPGTRLLVL.

The V gene is TRBV7-2, the J gene TRBJ2-7, with TRBD2 matching over 8 bases. The CDR3 is 16 amino acids. Germline lookup yields CDR1 SGHTA and CDR2 FQGNSA. V shed 1 base, J shed 4 bases, and the junction held 9 bases outside the gene matches. The CDR3 nucleotides are TGTGCCAGCAGCTTAGGTGGCGGGGGGTTTATGTACGAGCAGTACTTC. Amino acids: CASSLGGGGFMYEQYF.

The chain uses TRBV6-4 and TRBJ2-3, with 8 positions matching TRBD2. The CDR3 consists of 15 residues. The V gene end was trimmed by 4 bases and the J gene end by 2 bases; junction bases not matched to a gene: 5. The germline V gene has CDR1 MRHNA and CDR2 SNTAGT. The CDR3 protein is CASSGQAGDTDTQYF. In DNA form, the CDR3 reads TGTGCCAGCAGTGGACAAGCGGGAGACACAGATACGCAGTATTTT.

V and J are TRBV5-1 and TRBJ2-1, with D possibly being TRBD1 (7 bases). Germline V gene data show CDR1 as SGHRS and CDR2 as YFSETQ. V lost 6 bases and J lost 7, with 20 bases in between. The CDR3 is 15 amino acids. The CDR3 spells CASNPSGGPGNEQFF. Written as DNA, the CDR3 is TGCGCCAGCAACCCTTCAGGGGGGCCCGGGAATGAGCAGTTCTTC.

This clone was seen a handful of times. This sequence joins TRBV6-2 or TRBV6-3 and TRBJ2-5; D gene uncertain. V was clipped by 3 bases and J by 2 bases, with 10 bases between them. CDR3 length: 14 residues. Looked up from germline, CDR1 is MNHEY and CDR2 is SVGEGT. Written as DNA, the CDR3 is TGTGCCAGCAGTTATTCGTCCAGACAAGAGACCCAGTACTTC. Translation: CASSYSSRQETQYF.

The count of this clone is one. V gene TRBV5-4 combines with J gene TRBJ1-1, with D maybe TRBD1 (6 bases). Per germline, CDR1 SGHNT and CDR2 YYREEE (reference sequence). V shed 0 bases and J shed 1 base, with 10 bases lying between them. The CDR3 spans 15 residues. DNA for the CDR3: TGTGCCAGCAGCTTGGTTGGACAGACGAACACTGAAGCTTTCTTT. This translates into CASSLVGQTNTEAFF.

The V gene is TRBV19, the J gene TRBJ2-7; the match to TRBD1 covers 7 bases. Germline V CDR1 and CDR2: LNHDA, SQIVND (reference sequence). V trimming: 5 bases; J trimming: 4 bases; junction bases outside the gene matches: 5. CDR3 size: 13 residues. The CDR3 reads CASSRDREYEQYF. In DNA, the CDR3 is TGTGCCAGTAGTCGTGACAGGGAGTACGAGCAGTACTTC.

The chain joins TRBV13 to TRBJ1-1; the D gene is possibly TRBD1 (6 bases). Trimming took off 7 bases at V and 1 base at J, with 16 bases between the two ends. Looked up from germline, CDR1 is PRHDT and CDR2 is FYEKMQ (reference sequence). The CDR3 spans 15 residues. DNA for the CDR3: TGTGCCAGCACCCCCTCCTGGGGGCGGAACACTGAAGCTTTCTTT. It translates to CASTPSWGRNTEAFF. The variable domain in full, with the rest retrieved from reference TRBV13 and TRBJ1-1, is AAGVIQSPRHLIKEKRETATLKCYPIPRHDTVYWYQQGPGQDPQFLISFYEKMQSDKGSIPDRFSAQQFSDYHSELNMSSLELGDSALYFCASTPSWGRNTEAFFGQGTRLTVV.

The rearrangement links TRBV9 to TRBJ2-5; possible D gene TRBD1, 5 bases. Trimming shortened V by 0 bases and J by 3 bases, and 12 bases separated the two germline ends. CDR1 and CDR2 from the germline V gene are SGDLS and YYNGEE. The CDR3 has 15 amino acids. The CDR3: CASSVVWGGEETQYF. In nucleotides, the CDR3 is TGTGCCAGCAGCGTAGTATGGGGCGGCGAAGAGACCCAGTACTTC.

The V call is TRBV19, the J call TRBJ1-2; 9 bases agree with TRBD1. Germline CDR1 and CDR2: LNHDA and SQIVND (reference sequence). The V segment lost 6 bases and the J segment 4 bases; nucleotides outside the gene matches: 12. This CDR3 has 16 amino acids. In DNA, the CDR3 is TGTGCCAGTAGCAGGGACAGGGACTTTGTGGGCTATGGCTACACCTTC. Residues: CASSRDRDFVGYGYTF. Full variable domain (remainder filled in from reference TRBV19 and TRBJ1-2): DGGITQSPKYLFRKEGQNVTLSCEQNLNHDAMYWYRQDPGQGLRLIYYSQIVNDFQKGDIAEGYSVSREKKESFPLTVTSAQKNPTAFYLCASSRDRDFVGYGYTFGSGTRLTVV.

The chain has TRBV6-2 or TRBV6-3 and TRBJ2-7; D gene unclear. Germline lookup yields CDR1 MNHEY and CDR2 SVGEGT. CDR3 length: 15 amino acids. The ends were cut back, 10 bases at V and 0 bases at J, with 19 bases in the middle. The CDR3 protein is CATNPFDPPSYEQYF. Here the CDR3 DNA reads TGTGCCACCAACCCCTTCGACCCGCCCTCCTACGAGCAGTACTTC.